This entry lists 18 T cell receptor beta chains sequenced from one sample in a study of T-cell memory formation after mild COVID-19. In TCRdb, the 5' RACE reads were re-called with MiXCR into one record per CDR3 protein. Of hundreds of thousands of distinct CDR3 sequences in the sample, about a sixth are singletons; the top ten hold 20% to 25%. Sequencing used PBMCs or a T cell subset sorted from them (not recorded which). These receptors came from a man aged 18-30 years who had mild COVID-19 (a few samples of this study predate the infection). Cell type and time point are not known.

The chain has TRBV5-1 and TRBJ2-6, with D uncertain. V was cut by 0 bases and J by 0 bases, with 7 bases left in between. This CDR3 region has 16 residues. Germline CDR1 is SGHRS and CDR2 is YFSETQ. CDR3 sequence (DNA): TGCGCCAGCAGCTTGGAGCCGAGCTCTGGGGCCAACGTCCTGACTTTC. This encodes CASSLEPSSGANVLTF.

The chain is built from TRBV7-9 and TRBJ1-2; TRBD1 might be the D (6 bases). CDR3 size: 13 residues. Between the trimmed V and J ends, which lost 4 bases and 6 bases, there was a span of 12 bases. CDR1 and CDR2 (germline): SEHNR, FQNEAQ (reference sequence). CDR3 region: CASSWGGQDGYTF. The CDR3 DNA reads as TGTGCCAGCAGCTGGGGGGGGCAAGATGGCTACACCTTC.

The V gene is TRBV12-3 or TRBV12-4, the J gene TRBJ1-6; D perhaps matches TRBD1 (6 bases). The CDR3 is 15 amino acids. With 2 bases removed from V and 10 bases from J, the gap between germline ends came to 15 bases. For the CDR3, the DNA is TGTGCCAGCAGTTTAATGGCACAGGGTACGTCACCCCTCCACTTT. Amino acids: CASSLMAQGTSPLHF.

In its sample, this clonotype was seen many times. This rearrangement joins TRBV4-2 to TRBJ1-3, with D unresolved. The CDR3 extends over 15 amino acids. CDR1 is LGHNA and CDR2 is YNFKEQ in the germline V gene. Trimming shortened V by 1 base and J by 0 bases, and 7 bases separated the two germline ends. The CDR3: CASSQGRGSGNTIYF. The CDR3 region has the DNA TGTGCCAGCAGCCAAGGGCGAGGCTCTGGAAACACCATATATTTT.

This clonotype turned up a few times. This chain uses TRBV7-2 with TRBJ1-2, with no clear D. This CDR3 contains 14 residues. Per the germline V gene, CDR1 is SGHTA and CDR2 is FQGNSA. Deletions cut 2 bases from V and 5 bases from J, with 12 bases between. CDR3 sequence: CASSLFEGQYGYTF. CDR3 bases: TGTGCCAGCAGCTTATTTGAAGGCCAGTATGGCTACACCTTC.

This clonotype has just a few counts. This sequence joins TRBV10-2 and TRBJ2-5; unclear D gene. Trimming shortened V by 5 bases and J by 1 base, and 5 bases separated the two germline ends. Germline CDR1 WSHSY, CDR2 SAAADI. This CDR3 is 12 amino acids long. The chain's CDR3 is CASSQVQETQYF. For the CDR3, the DNA is TGCGCCAGCAGTCAGGTCCAAGAGACCCAGTACTTC.

This clonotype was counted only a few times. This rearrangement joins TRBV29-1 to TRBJ2-3, with 9 bases lining up with TRBD1. This CDR3 region has 15 residues. Unmatched junction bases numbered 8, after V lost 2 bases and J lost 5 bases. Germline V gene sequence: CDR1 SQVTM, CDR2 ANQGSEA. The CDR3 DNA reads TGCAGCGTTGAATTTGGGACAGGGTTTAGAGATACGCAGTATTTT. Amino acids: CSVEFGTGFRDTQYF.

This clonotype has a handful of counts. CDR3 DNA sequence: TGTGCCAGCAGCTTAGCGTTCTGGGTTTTATCTGGGGCCAACGTCCTGACTTTC. Translating gives CASSLAFWVLSGANVLTF. The chain links TRBV7-8 to TRBJ2-6; D not resolved. There are 18 residues in the CDR3. V was cut by 0 bases and J by 1 base, with 13 bases left in between. Germline V gene lookup returns CDR1 SGHVS and CDR2 FQNEAQ.

This clonotype was counted between two and nine times. This chain connects TRBV9 to TRBJ2-1; D gene ambiguous. Germline lookup yields CDR1 SGDLS and CDR2 YYNGEE. This CDR3 has 15 amino acids. V shed 4 bases and J shed 4 bases, with 15 bases lying between them. The chain's CDR3 is CASSPPASVYNEQFF. CDR3 nucleotide sequence: TGTGCCAGCAGCCCCCCGGCAAGCGTTTACAATGAGCAGTTCTTC.

This clonotype has a handful of counts. This rearrangement joins TRBV18 to TRBJ1-2, with TRBD1 identical over 9 bases. V was clipped by 5 bases and J by 2 bases; unmatched bases: 6. Germline CDR1 reads KGHSH; CDR2 reads LQKENI. The CDR3 is 15 amino acids. The CDR3 protein is CASSADRGLNYGYTF. The CDR3 nucleotides are TGTGCCAGCTCAGCGGACAGGGGTCTAAACTATGGCTACACCTTC.

The chain joins TRBV7-7 to TRBJ2-3; TRBD2 matches at 7 bases. This CDR3 contains 14 residues. V gave up 5 bases and J gave up 2 bases; unmatched junction bases: 4. Germline V gene sequence: CDR1 SSHAT, CDR2 FNYEAQ (reference sequence). The DNA for the CDR3 is TGTGCCAGCAGCCAAGCGGGGCCCACAGATACGCAGTATTTT. Its protein is CASSQAGPTDTQYF.

The rearrangement uses TRBV7-2 and TRBJ2-3; 7 bases line up with TRBD1. The length of the CDR3 is 16 residues. Trimming removed 2 bases from V and 2 bases from J; junction bases left unmatched: 7. Germline V gene sequence: CDR1 SGHTA, CDR2 FQGNSA. CDR3 bases: TGTGCCAGCAGCTTACTCGAGGGGGCACACACAGATACGCAGTATTTT. Translation: CASSLLEGAHTDTQYF.

Of note for this clonotype: The junction and the germline gene differ at one end; a read error may be behind it. The rearrangement links TRBV6-5 to TRBJ2-7; D might be TRBD2 (6 bases). Per germline, CDR1 MNHEY and CDR2 SVGAGI. This CDR3 has 12 amino acids. The chain's CDR3 is CDSRERRGEQYF. CDR3 nucleotides: TGTGACAGCAGGGAGAGGCGGGGCGAGCAGTACTTC.

The DNA for the CDR3 is TGCAGTGCTAGAGAGCGGGGGCTCACAGATACGCAGTATTTT. Translated, it gives CSARERGLTDTQYF. The chain links TRBV20-1 to TRBJ2-3; tentative D call: TRBD2 (7 bases). CDR1 and CDR2 from the germline V gene are DFQATT and SNEGSKA (reference sequence). The V and J ends lost 0 bases and 2 bases respectively, with 9 bases between them. The length of the CDR3 is 14 residues.

There are many counts of this clonotype. The V gene is TRBV2, the J gene TRBJ2-7; D is undetermined. Trimming took off 4 bases at V and 2 bases at J, with 9 bases between the two ends. Germline values: CDR1 SNHLY, CDR2 FYNNEI. There are 13 residues in the CDR3. DNA of the CDR3: TGTGCCAGCAGTGGCAATGCCGCCTACGAGCAGTACTTC. Protein product: CASSGNAAYEQYF.

This clonotype was seen more than once but under ten times. This sequence joins TRBV7-2 and TRBJ2-7; D is perhaps TRBD2 (5 bases). Trimming left V 1 base short and J 5 bases short, with 12 bases between. The CDR3 is made up of 14 amino acids. From germline, CDR1 is SGHTA and CDR2 FQGNSA. The CDR3, as DNA: TGTGCCAGCAGCTTAGTGAGGGAGTCGAACGAGCAGTACTTC. It translates to CASSLVRESNEQYF.

This clonotype was recorded at least ten times. The genes are TRBV5-6 and TRBJ2-7, with D perhaps being TRBD1 or TRBD2 (5 bases each). Germline values: CDR1 SGHDT, CDR2 YYEEEE. This CDR3 is 14 amino acids long. Trimming pared 3 bases from V and 3 bases from J, leaving 13 bases between. The CDR3 here is CASSSSGTDYEQYV. The CDR3 DNA sequence: TGTGCCAGCAGCTCTTCCGGGACCGACTACGAGCAGTACGTC.

The V and J genes are TRBV20-1 and TRBJ2-3; tentatively, D is TRBD2 (6 bases). The germline CDR1 and CDR2 sequences are DFQATT and SNEGSKA (reference sequence). V was shortened by 6 bases and J by 2 bases, with 15 bases between the two germline ends. CDR3 size: 14 residues. The CDR3 is CSAPRGGNTDTQYF. The CDR3 DNA reads TGCAGTGCCCCGAGGGGCGGGAACACAGATACGCAGTATTTT.